The following is a T cell receptor beta chain sequence with its context. Its antigen is still unknown. The sample is drawn from a study of T cell responses to AZD1222 COVID-19 vaccine. This CDR3 spans 11 amino acids. J gave up 5 bases and V 5 bases, and 0 bases lay outside the gene matches. In germline, CDR1 is SQVTM, CDR2 ANQGSEA. TCRdb keeps only in-frame clones here, not all; method: immunoSEQ multiplex PCR. Of 120,000 to 150,000 clones listed, approximately 87% are singletons. Study-wide points: The donor cohort was predominantly white British with a female majority, and clonal diversity may have been underestimated.

The sequencing here drew on peripheral blood, taken 28 days after the second AZD1222 dose. V usage is TRBV29-1 and J usage is TRBJ2-1; 7 bases map to TRBD2. This TCR was recovered from an adult who received the AZD1222 COVID-19 vaccine. CDR3 in DNA: TGCAGCGTTAGCGGGAACAATGAGCAGTTCTTC. Protein product: CSVSGNNEQFF.